The 15 T cell receptor beta chains below all came from one sample that was sequenced in a study of blood T cells in healthy people across ages. Then a second PCR, running about 6 to 11 cycles, was carried out with a sample-barcoded 5' primer and a J-beta primer mix. MiXCR, applied by TCRdb to the 5' RACE reads, yields one record per CDR3 protein. The table records about 720,000 distinct CDR3 sequences, roughly 20% of them present only once. Specimen: blood. These receptor sequences come from a man aged 65-85 years in good health.

The J gene is TRBJ1-2, the V gene TRBV6-6; 7 bases align to TRBD1. The trim removed 6 bases at V and 2 bases at J, leaving 9 bases unmatched. This CDR3 spans 15 amino acids. Germline values: CDR1 MNHNY, CDR2 SVGAGI (reference sequence). This chain's CDR3 is CASRASGGSNYGYTF. As DNA, the CDR3 is TGTGCCAGCAGGGCGTCAGGGGGTTCCAACTATGGCTACACCTTC.

This clonotype was observed at least ten times. The chain combines TRBV7-8 with TRBJ1-3; D possibly corresponds to TRBD1 (6 bases). This CDR3 comprises 16 residues. Trimming took off 6 bases at V and 0 bases at J, with 15 bases between the two ends. The germline V gene has CDR1 SGHVS and CDR2 FQNEAQ. CDR3 DNA: TGTGCCAGCAGACTCGGGACACCGTCCTCTGGAAACACCATATATTTT. This encodes CASRLGTPSSGNTIYF.

The chain employs TRBV4-3 and TRBJ2-2; 9 bases map to TRBD2. This CDR3 is built from 15 residues. Germline assignment: CDR1 LGHNA and CDR2 YSLEER. V lost 5 bases to trimming and J lost 5 bases; unmatched junction nucleotides: 6. CDR3 DNA sequence: TGCGCCAGCAGCTGGGCGGGAGGGAAGACCGGGGAGCTGTTTTTT. It yields the protein CASSWAGGKTGELFF.

This clonotype has just a few counts. V is TRBV29-1 and J is TRBJ2-6; no firm D call. CDR3 length: 21 amino acids. The germline V and J ends were trimmed by 3 bases and 3 bases, with 30 bases remaining between them. Germline V lookup: CDR1 SQVTM, CDR2 ANQGSEA. The CDR3 spells CSVESRNADKKGSVGANVLTF. The CDR3 DNA sequence: TGCAGCGTTGAGAGCCGGAACGCAGACAAAAAGGGCAGTGTTGGGGCCAACGTCCTGACTTTC.

This chain joins TRBV7-9 and TRBJ1-5; D not resolved. This CDR3 is 12 amino acids long. The ends were cut back, 5 bases at V and 5 bases at J, with 7 bases in the middle. CDR1 and CDR2 from the germline V gene are SEHNR and FQNEAQ (reference sequence). Written as DNA, the CDR3 is TGTGCCAGCAGCAGCACCGATCAGCCCCAGCATTTT. Its translation: CASSSTDQPQHF. The variable domain in full, completed from reference TRBV7-9 and TRBJ1-5, reads DTGVSQNPRHKITKRGQNVTFRCDPISEHNRLYWYRQTLGQGPEFLTYFQNEAQLEKSRLLSDRFSAERPKGSFSTLEIQRTEQGDSAMYLCASSSTDQPQHFGDGTRLSIL.

This clonotype was detected only a few times. V is TRBV19 and J is TRBJ2-5; 13 bases map to TRBD2. The V gene's germline CDR1 is LNHDA and CDR2 SQIVND (reference sequence). This CDR3 has 16 residues. Unmatched junction bases numbered 5, after V lost 3 bases and J lost 4 bases. The chain's CDR3 is CASSIRLAGGRETQYF. The CDR3 nucleotides read TGTGCCAGTAGTATCCGACTAGCGGGAGGTAGAGAGACCCAGTACTTC.

The rearrangement links TRBV12-3 or TRBV12-4 to TRBJ1-1; D might be TRBD1 (5 bases). CDR3 size: 13 residues. The V and J ends lost 6 bases and 4 bases respectively, with 12 bases between them. CDR3 residues: CASSPRVTTEAFF. The CDR3, as DNA: TGTGCCAGCAGCCCCAGGGTGACCACTGAAGCTTTCTTT.

This chain links TRBV20-1 with TRBJ2-7, with 9 bases aligning to TRBD1. The J segment lost 3 bases and the V segment lost 6 bases, leaving 12 bases of the junction unmatched. Germline CDR1 reads DFQATT; CDR2 reads SNEGSKA (reference sequence). CDR3 size: 15 residues. CDR3 bases: TGCAGTGCCAAAAAGGACAGGGGATTTATCTACGAGCAGTACTTC. Residues: CSAKKDRGFIYEQYF.

The gene calls are TRBV11-2 and TRBJ2-1; 7 bases align to TRBD2. Germline CDR1 SGHAT, CDR2 FQNNGV. Trimming took 5 bases from V and 5 from J; bases not matched to a gene: 12. This CDR3 has 16 residues. The CDR3 here is CASSPPLAGENNEQFF. DNA for the CDR3: TGTGCCAGCAGCCCACCACTTGCGGGAGAGAACAATGAGCAGTTCTTC.

For the CDR3, the DNA is TGTGCCATCAGTGAGTGGGGACAGAGTGAGCAGTTCTTC. Translation gives CAISEWGQSEQFF. The V call is TRBV10-3, the J call TRBJ2-7; 7 bases are a match to TRBD1. The J call could be wrong; TRBJ2-1 is a better fit for the DNA end. The CDR3 has 13 residues. Germline CDR1 ENHRY, CDR2 SYGVKD.

This clonotype was counted many times. The V gene is TRBV12-3 or TRBV12-4, the J gene TRBJ2-4; the D gene is possibly TRBD2 (6 bases). V was trimmed by 0 bases and J by 4 bases, leaving 7 bases between them. The CDR3 is made up of 14 amino acids. This CDR3 is CASSLARGKNIQYF. The CDR3 DNA reads TGTGCCAGCAGTTTAGCGCGGGGAAAAAACATTCAGTACTTC.

The chain links TRBV5-1 to TRBJ1-1; D gene ambiguous. Trimming removed 2 bases at V and 7 bases at J, with 12 bases between. The CDR3 is made up of 13 amino acids. Germline V gene lookup returns CDR1 SGHRS and CDR2 YFSETQ. This chain's CDR3 is CASSFTTPSEAFF. DNA of the CDR3: TGCGCCAGCAGCTTCACCACCCCCAGTGAAGCTTTCTTT.

This clonotype was seen only a few times. The CDR3 sequence: CSVEDRVADTQYF. In DNA form, the CDR3 reads TGCAGCGTTGAAGATCGGGTCGCAGATACGCAGTATTTT. This chain uses TRBV29-1 with TRBJ2-3; D unclear. The CDR3 has 13 amino acids. V lost 0 bases to trimming and J lost 4 bases, with 8 bases between them. Germline V gives CDR1 SQVTM, CDR2 ANQGSEA.

The V and J genes are TRBV6-5 and TRBJ1-4; D might be TRBD1 (5 bases). CDR1 is MNHEY and CDR2 is SVGAGI in the germline V gene. V lost 2 bases, J lost 0 bases, and 7 bases lay in between. CDR3 length: 15 residues. The CDR3 DNA reads as TGTGCCAGCAGTTACGACAGCGCAACTAATGAAAAACTGTTTTTT. Its translation: CASSYDSATNEKLFF.

As regards this clonotype: A much larger clone lies a single base off, so this may be a read error. The chain is built from TRBV13 and TRBJ1-2; no definite D call. Germline CDR1 reads PRHDT; CDR2 reads FYEKMQ (reference sequence). V lost 0 bases to trimming and J lost 4 bases, with 6 bases between them. This CDR3 has 13 residues. The chain's CDR3 is CASSLGQFYGYTF. The CDR3 DNA sequence: TGTGCCAGCAGCTTAGGACAGTTCTATGGCTACACCTTC.